This note documents a single T cell receptor (beta chain) sequence. Its target is unknown. PCR amplification relied on 60 Vbeta primers (plus 13 Jbeta primers). The data were produced by immunoSEQ multiplex PCR, yet TCRdb's version contains in-frame clones alone and is incomplete. The table has about 150,000 clones, roughly 9% seen once. Although they were nominally healthy when sampled, donors likely had unrecorded immune exposures. This sample is drawn from a study of cytomegalovirus exposure and HLA in healthy donors. Study overall: Earlier findings included more than 95 million unique TCR beta sequences obtained from about 179 million T cells. About 85 million unique TCRs from HLA-typed donors were held in an early release of data. Study observations and caveats: Immune exposure was documented only through CMV serostatus.

Germline loops: CDR1 SGHRS, CDR2 YFSETQ. The V segment lost 0 bases and the J segment 4 bases; nucleotides outside the gene matches: 8. The CDR3 contains 17 residues. The TCR sequence derives from a woman in her thirties or forties in good health and CMV-seropositive. Sequenced input: PBMCs. The chain has TRBV5-1 and TRBJ2-2; 8 nucleotides agree with TRBD1. The chain's CDR3 is CASSLDRDRPVTGELFF. CDR3 bases: TGCGCCAGCAGCTTGGACCGGGACAGGCCTGTCACCGGGGAGCTGTTTTTT.